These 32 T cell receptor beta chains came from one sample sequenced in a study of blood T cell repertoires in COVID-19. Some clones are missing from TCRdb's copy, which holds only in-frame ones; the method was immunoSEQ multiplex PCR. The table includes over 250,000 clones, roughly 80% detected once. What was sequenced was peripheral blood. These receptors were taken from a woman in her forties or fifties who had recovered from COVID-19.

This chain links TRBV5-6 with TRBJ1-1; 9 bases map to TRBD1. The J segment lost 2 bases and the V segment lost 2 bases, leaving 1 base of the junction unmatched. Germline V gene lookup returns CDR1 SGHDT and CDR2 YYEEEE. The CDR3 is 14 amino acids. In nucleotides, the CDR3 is TGTGCCAGCAGCTTACAGGGGGCCAACACTGAAGCTTTCTTT. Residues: CASSLQGANTEAFF. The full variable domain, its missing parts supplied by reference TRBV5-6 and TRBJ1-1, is DAGVTQSPTHLIKTRGQQVTLRCSPKSGHDTVSWYQQALGQGPQFIFQYYEEEERQRGNFPDRFSGHQFPNYSSELNVNALLLGDSALYLCASSLQGANTEAFFGQGTRLTVV.

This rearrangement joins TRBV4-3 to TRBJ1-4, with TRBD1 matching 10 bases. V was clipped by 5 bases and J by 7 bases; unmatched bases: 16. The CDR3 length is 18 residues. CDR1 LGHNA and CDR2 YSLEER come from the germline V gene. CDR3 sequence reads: CASSGRDRGISESEKLFF. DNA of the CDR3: TGCGCCAGCAGCGGCCGGGACAGGGGTATTTCGGAGAGTGAAAAACTGTTTTTT.

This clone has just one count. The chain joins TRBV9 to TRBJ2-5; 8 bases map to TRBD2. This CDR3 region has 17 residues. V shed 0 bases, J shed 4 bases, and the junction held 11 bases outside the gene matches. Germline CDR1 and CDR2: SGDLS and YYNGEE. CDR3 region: CASSVGSLAGVGETQYF. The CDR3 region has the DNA TGTGCCAGCAGCGTAGGATCCCTAGCGGGCGTGGGAGAGACCCAGTACTTC.

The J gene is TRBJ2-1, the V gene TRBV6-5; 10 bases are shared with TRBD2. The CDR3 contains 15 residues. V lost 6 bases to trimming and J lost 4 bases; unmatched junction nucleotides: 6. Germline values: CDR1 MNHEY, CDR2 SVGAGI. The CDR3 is CASRAGLAEYNEQFF. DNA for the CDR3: TGTGCCAGCAGGGCCGGACTAGCGGAATACAATGAGCAGTTCTTC.

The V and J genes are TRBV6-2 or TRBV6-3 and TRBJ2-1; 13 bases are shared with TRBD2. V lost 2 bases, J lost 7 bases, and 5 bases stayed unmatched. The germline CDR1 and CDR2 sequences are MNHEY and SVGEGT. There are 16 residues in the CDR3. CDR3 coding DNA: TGTGCCAGCAGTTACCCAGGACTAGCGGGAGTTAATGAGCAGTTCTTC. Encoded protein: CASSYPGLAGVNEQFF.

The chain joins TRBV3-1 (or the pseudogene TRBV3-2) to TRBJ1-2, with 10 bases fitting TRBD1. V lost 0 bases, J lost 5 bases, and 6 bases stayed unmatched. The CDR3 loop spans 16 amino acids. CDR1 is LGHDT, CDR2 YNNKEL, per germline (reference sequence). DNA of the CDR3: TGTGCCAGCAGCCAAGATAGTTGGGACAGGGGTTATGGCTACACCTTC. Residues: CASSQDSWDRGYGYTF.

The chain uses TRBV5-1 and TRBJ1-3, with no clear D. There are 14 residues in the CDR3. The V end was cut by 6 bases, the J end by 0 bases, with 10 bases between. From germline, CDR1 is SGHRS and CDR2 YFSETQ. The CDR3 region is CASNPGNSGNTIYF. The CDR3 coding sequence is TGCGCCAGCAATCCAGGCAACTCTGGAAACACCATATATTTT.

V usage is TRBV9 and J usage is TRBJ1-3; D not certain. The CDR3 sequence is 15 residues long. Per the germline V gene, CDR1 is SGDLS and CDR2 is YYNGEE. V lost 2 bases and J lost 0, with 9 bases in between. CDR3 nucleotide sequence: TGTGCCAGCAGCGTCGGGGTAAACTCTGGAAACACCATATATTTT. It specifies CASSVGVNSGNTIYF.

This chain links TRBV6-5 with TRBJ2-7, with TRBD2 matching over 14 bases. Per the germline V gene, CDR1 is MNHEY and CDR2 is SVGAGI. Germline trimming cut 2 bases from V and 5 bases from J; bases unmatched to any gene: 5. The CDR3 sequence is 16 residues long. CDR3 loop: CASSYPGTSGSNEQYF. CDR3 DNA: TGTGCCAGCAGTTACCCAGGGACTAGCGGGAGTAACGAGCAGTACTTC.

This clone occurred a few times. The CDR3 region is CASRMGPYNSPLHF. CDR3 DNA sequence: TGCGCCAGCAGGATGGGCCCCTATAATTCACCCCTCCACTTT. This rearrangement joins TRBV10-1 to TRBJ1-6; no clear D gene. The length of the CDR3 is 14 residues. The ends were cut back, 6 bases at V and 2 bases at J, with 8 bases in the middle. CDR1 and CDR2 (germline): WNHNN, SYGVQD (reference sequence).

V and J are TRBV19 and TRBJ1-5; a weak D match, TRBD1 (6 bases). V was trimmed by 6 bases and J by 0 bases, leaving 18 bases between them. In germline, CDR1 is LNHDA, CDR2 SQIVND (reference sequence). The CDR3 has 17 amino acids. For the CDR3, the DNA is TGTGCCAGTAGGTCAAAGGTGACAGGAGGTAGCAATCAGCCCCAGCATTTT. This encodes CASRSKVTGGSNQPQHF. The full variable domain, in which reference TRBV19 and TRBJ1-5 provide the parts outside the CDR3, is DGGITQSPKYLFRKEGQNVTLSCEQNLNHDAMYWYRQDPGQGLRLIYYSQIVNDFQKGDIAEGYSVSREKKESFPLTVTSAQKNPTAFYLCASRSKVTGGSNQPQHFGDGTRLSIL.

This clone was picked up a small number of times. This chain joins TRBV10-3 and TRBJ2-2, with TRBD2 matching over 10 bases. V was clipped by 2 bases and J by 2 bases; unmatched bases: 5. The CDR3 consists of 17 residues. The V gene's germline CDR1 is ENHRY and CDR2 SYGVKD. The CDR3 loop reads CAISEPGLAVNTGELFF. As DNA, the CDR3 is TGTGCCATCAGTGAGCCTGGACTAGCGGTTAACACCGGGGAGCTGTTTTTT.

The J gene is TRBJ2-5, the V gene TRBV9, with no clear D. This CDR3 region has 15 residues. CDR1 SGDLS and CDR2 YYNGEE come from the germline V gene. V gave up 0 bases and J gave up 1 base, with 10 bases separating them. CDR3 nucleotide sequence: TGTGCCAGCAGCGTAGATTTTCGGTTCCAAGAGACCCAGTACTTC. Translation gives CASSVDFRFQETQYF.

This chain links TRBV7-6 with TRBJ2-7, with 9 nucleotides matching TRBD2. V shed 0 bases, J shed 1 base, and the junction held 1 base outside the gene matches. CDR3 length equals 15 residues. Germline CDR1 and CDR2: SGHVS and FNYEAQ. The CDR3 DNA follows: TGTGCCAGCAGCTTAGCTAGCGGGGGATCCTACGAGCAGTACTTC. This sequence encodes CASSLASGGSYEQYF.

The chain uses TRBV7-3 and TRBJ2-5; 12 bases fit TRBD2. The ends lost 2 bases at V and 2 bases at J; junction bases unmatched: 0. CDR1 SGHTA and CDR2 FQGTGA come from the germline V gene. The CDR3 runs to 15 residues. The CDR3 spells CASSLLAGGQETQYF. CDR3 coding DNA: TGTGCCAGCAGCTTACTAGCGGGGGGGCAAGAGACCCAGTACTTC.

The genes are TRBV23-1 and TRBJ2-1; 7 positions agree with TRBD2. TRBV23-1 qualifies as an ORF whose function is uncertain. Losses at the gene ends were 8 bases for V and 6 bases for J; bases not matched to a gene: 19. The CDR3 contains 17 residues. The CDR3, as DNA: TGCGCCAGCGGCCCTGGGACGTCTGGGGAGGGGTTCAATGAGCAGTTCTTC. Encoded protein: CASGPGTSGEGFNEQFF.

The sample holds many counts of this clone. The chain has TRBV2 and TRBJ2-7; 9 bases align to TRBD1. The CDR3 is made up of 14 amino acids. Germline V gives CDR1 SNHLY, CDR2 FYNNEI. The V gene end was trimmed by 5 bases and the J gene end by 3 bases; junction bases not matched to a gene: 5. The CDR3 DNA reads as TGTGCCAGCAGTCAGACAGGGGGGAACTACGAGCAGTACTTC. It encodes CASSQTGGNYEQYF.

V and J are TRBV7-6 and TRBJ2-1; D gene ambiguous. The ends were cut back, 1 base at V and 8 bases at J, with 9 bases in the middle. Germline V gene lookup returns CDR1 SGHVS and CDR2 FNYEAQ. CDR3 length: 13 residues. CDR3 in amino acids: CASSLELPDEQFF. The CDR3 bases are TGTGCCAGCAGCTTAGAATTGCCGGATGAGCAGTTCTTC.

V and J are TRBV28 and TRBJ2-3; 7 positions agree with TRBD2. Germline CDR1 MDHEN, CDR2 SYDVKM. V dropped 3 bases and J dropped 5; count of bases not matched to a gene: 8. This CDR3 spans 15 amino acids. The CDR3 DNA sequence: TGTGCCAGCAGTTTCGCGGGCGGGGGACTAGATACGCAGTATTTT. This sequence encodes CASSFAGGGLDTQYF.

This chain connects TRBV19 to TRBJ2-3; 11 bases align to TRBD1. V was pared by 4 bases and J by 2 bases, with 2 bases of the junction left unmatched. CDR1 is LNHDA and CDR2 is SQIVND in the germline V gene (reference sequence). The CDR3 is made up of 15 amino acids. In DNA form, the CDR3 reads TGTGCCAGTAGTAGGGACAGGGGGTCCACAGATACGCAGTATTTT. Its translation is CASSRDRGSTDTQYF.

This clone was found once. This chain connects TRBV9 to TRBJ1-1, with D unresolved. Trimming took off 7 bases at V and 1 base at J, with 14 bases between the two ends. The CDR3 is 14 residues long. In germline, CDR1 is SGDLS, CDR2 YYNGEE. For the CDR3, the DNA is TGTGCCAGCGGCCGAGGGAAGAAGAACACTGAAGCTTTCTTT. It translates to CASGRGKKNTEAFF. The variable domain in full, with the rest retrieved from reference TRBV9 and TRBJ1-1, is DSGVTQTPKHLITATGQRVTLRCSPRSGDLSVYWYQQSLDQGLQFLIQYYNGEERAKGNILERFSAQQFPDLHSELNLSSLELGDSALYFCASGRGKKNTEAFFGQGTRLTVV.

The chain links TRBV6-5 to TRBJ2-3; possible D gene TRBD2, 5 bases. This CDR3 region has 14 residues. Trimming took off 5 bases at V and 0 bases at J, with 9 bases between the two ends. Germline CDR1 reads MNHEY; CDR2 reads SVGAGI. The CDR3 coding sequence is TGTGCCAGCAGTCCCCGGACTAGCACAGATACGCAGTATTTT. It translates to CASSPRTSTDTQYF.

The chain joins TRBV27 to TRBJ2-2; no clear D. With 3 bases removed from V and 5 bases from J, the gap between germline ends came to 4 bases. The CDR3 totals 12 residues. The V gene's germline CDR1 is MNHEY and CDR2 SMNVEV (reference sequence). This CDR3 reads CASSFRTGELFF. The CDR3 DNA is TGTGCCAGCAGTTTTCGTACCGGGGAGCTGTTTTTT.

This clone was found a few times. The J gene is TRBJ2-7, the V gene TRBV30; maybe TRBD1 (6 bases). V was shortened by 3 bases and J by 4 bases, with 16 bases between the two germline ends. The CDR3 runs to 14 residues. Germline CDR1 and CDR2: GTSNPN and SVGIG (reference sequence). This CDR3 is CAWRKGQKIYEQYF. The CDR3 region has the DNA TGTGCCTGGAGAAAAGGACAGAAGATTTACGAGCAGTACTTC.

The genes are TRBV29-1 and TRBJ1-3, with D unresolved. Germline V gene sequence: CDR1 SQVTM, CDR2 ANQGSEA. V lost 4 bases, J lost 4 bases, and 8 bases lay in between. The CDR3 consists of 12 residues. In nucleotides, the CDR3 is TGCAGCGTTGGTCAACAGGGAAACACCATATATTTT. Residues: CSVGQQGNTIYF.

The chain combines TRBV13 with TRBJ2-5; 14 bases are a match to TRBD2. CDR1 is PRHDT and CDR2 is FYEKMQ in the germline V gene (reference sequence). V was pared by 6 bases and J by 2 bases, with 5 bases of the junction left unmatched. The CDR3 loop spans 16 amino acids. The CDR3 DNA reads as TGTGCCAGCAGTCTGAGACTAGCGGGGGGGCAAGAGACCCAGTACTTC. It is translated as CASSLRLAGGQETQYF.

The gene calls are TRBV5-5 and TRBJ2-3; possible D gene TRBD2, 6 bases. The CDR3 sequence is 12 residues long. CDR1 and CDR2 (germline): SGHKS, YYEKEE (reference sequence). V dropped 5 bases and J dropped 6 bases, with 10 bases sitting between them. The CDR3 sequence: CASSLEGDTQYF. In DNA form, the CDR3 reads TGTGCCAGCAGTCTGGAGGGGGATACGCAGTATTTT.

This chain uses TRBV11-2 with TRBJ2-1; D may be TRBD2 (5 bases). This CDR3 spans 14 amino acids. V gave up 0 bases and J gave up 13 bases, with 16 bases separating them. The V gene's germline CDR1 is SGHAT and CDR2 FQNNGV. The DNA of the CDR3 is TGTGCCAGCAGCTTAGAACGGACTGTTTTGGGTCAGTTCTTC. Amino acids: CASSLERTVLGQFF.

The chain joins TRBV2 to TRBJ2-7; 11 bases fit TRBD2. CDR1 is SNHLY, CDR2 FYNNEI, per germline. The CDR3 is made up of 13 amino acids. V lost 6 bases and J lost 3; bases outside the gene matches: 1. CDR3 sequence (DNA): TGTGCCAGCAGGGGGACTAGCGGCTACGAGCAGTACTTC. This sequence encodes CASRGTSGYEQYF. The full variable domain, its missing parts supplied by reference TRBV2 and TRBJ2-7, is EPEVTQTPSHQVTQMGQEVILRCVPISNHLYFYWYRQILGQKVEFLVSFYNNEISEKSEIFDDQFSVERPDGSNFTLKIRSTKLEDSAMYFCASRGTSGYEQYFGPGTRLTVT.

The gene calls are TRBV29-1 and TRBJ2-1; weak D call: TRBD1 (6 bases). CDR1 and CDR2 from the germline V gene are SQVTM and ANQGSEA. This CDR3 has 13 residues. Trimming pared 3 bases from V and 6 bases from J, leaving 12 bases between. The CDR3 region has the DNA TGCAGCGTTGATTACAGGGTCGGCAATGAGCAGTTCTTC. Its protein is CSVDYRVGNEQFF.

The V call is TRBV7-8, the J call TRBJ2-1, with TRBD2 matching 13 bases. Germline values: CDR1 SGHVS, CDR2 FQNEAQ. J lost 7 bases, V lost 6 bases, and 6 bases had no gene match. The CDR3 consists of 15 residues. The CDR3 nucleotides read TGTGCCAGCAGTTCCGGACTAGCGGGAGTGAATGAGCAGTTCTTC. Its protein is CASSSGLAGVNEQFF.

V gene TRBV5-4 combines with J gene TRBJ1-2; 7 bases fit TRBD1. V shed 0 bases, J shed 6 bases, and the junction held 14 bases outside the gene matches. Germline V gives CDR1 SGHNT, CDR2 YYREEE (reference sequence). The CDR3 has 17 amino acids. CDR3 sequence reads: CASSLAWARDRDHGYTF. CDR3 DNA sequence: TGTGCCAGCAGCTTGGCGTGGGCCAGAGACAGGGACCATGGCTACACCTTC.